The clone carrying this T cell receptor (beta chain) was observed many times. Its antigen is unknown. The data are from a study of early T cells in non-severe SARS-CoV-2 infection. Study-level background: Investigators sequenced bulk RNA drawn from unsorted whole blood, and chains remained unpaired. Study-level findings and limits: The matching step, a VDJdb search, favored anti-spike CD8 responses and missed private and CD4 specificities.

The CDR3 sequence is 13 residues long. Trimming shortened V by 7 bases and J by 4 bases, and 10 bases separated the two germline ends. From germline, CDR1 is SNHLY and CDR2 FYNNEI. Unique molecular identifiers were affixed to single, distinct cDNA molecules. TCRdb re-called the 5' RACE reads with MiXCR, one entry per CDR3 protein. The table has about 83,000 distinct CDR3 sequences, around 9.3% seen once. The sequence was collected from an adult who was a healthcare worker with PCR-confirmed SARS-CoV-2 infection or an uninfected control (not recorded which). The sequenced sample was whole blood, obtained at baseline. The chain uses TRBV2 and TRBJ2-2, with no clear D. CDR3 sequence (DNA): TGTGCCAGCACTCAAGGATTCACCGGGGAGCTGTTTTTT. Amino acid sequence: CASTQGFTGELFF.